This T cell receptor (beta chain) was found in a study of blood T cell dynamics during melanoma immunotherapy. Time point of the sample: pre-treatment baseline. Trimming removed 4 bases from V and 4 bases from J; junction bases left unmatched: 6. This CDR3 has 16 residues. Germline V lookup: CDR1 SGHNT, CDR2 YYREEE (reference sequence). Only in-frame clones appear in the TCRdb table, and some are missing; sequencing was by immunoSEQ multiplex PCR. The repertoire consists of approximately 13,000 clones, with approximately 90% occurring once and the leading ten covering 6%. The TCR sequence derives from a human donor with melanoma. Sequencing used blood, obtained from a patient treated with checkpoint blockade. The chain links TRBV5-4 to TRBJ2-2; TRBD2 agrees at 11 bases. Here the CDR3 reads CASSRGTSGTTGELFF. The CDR3 coding sequence is TGTGCCAGCAGCCGGGGGACTAGCGGTACCACCGGGGAGCTGTTTTTT.